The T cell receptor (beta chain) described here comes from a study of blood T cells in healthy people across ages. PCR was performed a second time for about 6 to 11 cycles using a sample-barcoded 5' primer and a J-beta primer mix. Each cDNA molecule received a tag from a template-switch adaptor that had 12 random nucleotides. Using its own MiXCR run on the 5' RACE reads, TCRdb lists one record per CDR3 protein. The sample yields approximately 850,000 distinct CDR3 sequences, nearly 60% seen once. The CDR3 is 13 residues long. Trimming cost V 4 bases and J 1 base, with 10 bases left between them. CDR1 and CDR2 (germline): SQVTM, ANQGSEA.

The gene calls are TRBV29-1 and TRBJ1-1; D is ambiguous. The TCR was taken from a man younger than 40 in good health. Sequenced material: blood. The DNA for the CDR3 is TGCAGCGTTGGGGGTGAGGAGAACACTGAAGCTTTCTTT. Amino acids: CSVGGEENTEAFF.